The TCR beta chain under discussion was sequenced for a study of T-cell reconstitution after alpha-beta-depleted transplantation in children. General study results and limits: Newly made T cells mostly supplied T-cell counts and diversity one year after transplant.

This clonotype was observed at least ten times. Its antigen is not identified. The length of the CDR3 is 15 residues. Between the trimmed V and J ends, which lost 2 bases and 0 bases, there was a span of 10 bases. CDR1 and CDR2 from the germline V gene are LNHNV and YYDKDF (reference sequence). Construction of the TCRbeta library involved unique molecular identifiers. TCRdb fed the PCR reads into MiXCR, producing one record per CDR3 protein. The repertoire includes more than 500,000 distinct CDR3 sequences, about an eighth of them detected once, and around 13% sits in the top ten. This rearrangement joins TRBV15 to TRBJ1-2, with D unresolved. Sequenced here: PBMCs, mostly from graft donor cells, sampled 180 days after TCRalphabeta/CD19-depleted stem cell transplant. The TCR sequence derives from a female patient aged 2-15 years who had a stem cell transplant for aplastic anemia, so the T cells may come from the graft donor. The CDR3 reads CATSRSTDANYGYTF. CDR3 DNA sequence: TGTGCCACCAGCAGAAGTACAGACGCTAACTATGGCTACACCTTC.